One sample yielded the 19 T cell receptor beta chains listed below, sequenced in a study of human T cells and chemical hapten exposure. TCRdb passed the RACE reads through MiXCR, listing each CDR3 protein once. Seen here are 95,000 to 150,000 distinct CDR3 sequences, roughly 12% observed once, and the top ten hold around 3%. Time point given: pre-sensitization, week 0. Stated treatment: therapeutic diphenylcyclopropenone sensitization with weekly scalp DPC. This specimen consisted of whole blood, obtained in connection with sensitization to the hapten diphenylcyclopropenone (DPC). Receptors originate from a woman between 18 and 29 years old with alopecia areata. Some clones in this sample may be carry-over from other donors' samples.

The chain joins TRBV6-2 or TRBV6-3 to TRBJ1-1; D possibly corresponds to TRBD1 (5 bases). CDR3 length: 15 residues. Germline CDR1 is MNHEY and CDR2 is SVGEGT. V was pared by 7 bases and J by 0 bases, with 15 bases between. For the CDR3, the DNA is TGTGCCAGCATCCAACGGGCAGGGATGAACACTGAAGCTTTCTTT. Its protein is CASIQRAGMNTEAFF.

The rearrangement links TRBV29-1 to TRBJ1-1; tentatively, D is TRBD1 (5 bases). CDR3 size: 13 residues. Germline V CDR1 and CDR2: SQVTM, ANQGSEA. Trimming cost V 3 bases and J 5 bases, with 13 bases left between them. The CDR3 protein is CSVETGLETEAFF. CDR3 in DNA: TGCAGCGTTGAGACGGGGCTCGAGACTGAAGCTTTCTTT.

The sample holds a few counts of this clonotype. The V gene is TRBV5-4, the J gene TRBJ2-7; D is ambiguous. This CDR3 has 14 amino acids. The germline gives CDR1 SGHNT, CDR2 YYREEE (reference sequence). Trimming removed 0 bases from V and 5 bases from J, with 12 bases in between. The CDR3 region is CASSLEGAIHEQYF. The CDR3 DNA reads TGTGCCAGCAGCTTGGAGGGTGCAATCCACGAGCAGTACTTC.

This clonotype was seen a handful of times. The chain recombines TRBV5-4 with TRBJ2-3; D is unresolved. V lost 4 bases and J 1 base, leaving 10 bases between the germline ends. CDR1 SGHNT and CDR2 YYREEE come from the germline V gene (reference sequence). The CDR3 sequence is 14 residues long. The CDR3 nucleotides are TGTGCCAGCAGCCTCCCTGAGCGCACAGATACGCAGTATTTT. Translated, it gives CASSLPERTDTQYF. The full variable domain, rest sourced from reference TRBV5-4 and TRBJ2-3, is ETGVTQSPTHLIKTRGQQVTLRCSSQSGHNTVSWYQQALGQGPQFIFQYYREEENGRGNFPPRFSGLQFPNYSSELNVNALELDDSALYLCASSLPERTDTQYFGPGTRLTVL.

The chain employs TRBV7-9 and TRBJ1-1, with D unclear. V lost 1 base to trimming and J lost 8 bases, with 11 bases between them. The CDR3 has 13 residues. The V gene's germline CDR1 is SEHNR and CDR2 FQNEAQ (reference sequence). The CDR3 DNA reads as TGTGCCAGCAGCTTAGGGGCGGGCAGCGAAGCTTTCTTT. Translating it yields CASSLGAGSEAFF.

The rearrangement uses TRBV5-8 and TRBJ1-1, with 9 bases fitting TRBD1. Germline V gene data show CDR1 as SGHTS and CDR2 as YDEGEE. The V segment lost 4 bases and the J segment 5 bases; nucleotides outside the gene matches: 6. CDR3 length: 14 amino acids. For the CDR3, the DNA is TGTGCCAGCAGCCACCGGGACAGGGAAACTGAAGCTTTCTTT. Translating it yields CASSHRDRETEAFF.

The sample holds a few counts of this clonotype. The chain carries TRBV5-6 and TRBJ2-5; a weak D match, TRBD1 (5 bases). V lost 3 bases to trimming and J lost 4 bases, with 10 bases between them. Looked up from germline, CDR1 is SGHDT and CDR2 is YYEEEE. The CDR3 spans 13 residues. The CDR3 region has the DNA TGTGCCAGCAGCTCGGACACCGGAGAGACCCAGTACTTC. As protein: CASSSDTGETQYF. The full variable domain, in which reference TRBV5-6 and TRBJ2-5 provide the parts outside the CDR3, is DAGVTQSPTHLIKTRGQQVTLRCSPKSGHDTVSWYQQALGQGPQFIFQYYEEEERQRGNFPDRFSGHQFPNYSSELNVNALLLGDSALYLCASSSDTGETQYFGPGTRLLVL.

Only a few counts were recorded for this clonotype. The gene calls are TRBV24-1 and TRBJ1-1, with unresolved D. Germline loops: CDR1 KGHDR, CDR2 SFDVKD. Trimming removed 1 base from V and 1 base from J, with 12 bases in between. The CDR3 has 16 residues. The CDR3 loop is CATSDLVGWPNTEAFF. The CDR3, as DNA: TGTGCCACCAGTGATTTAGTCGGATGGCCGAACACTGAAGCTTTCTTT.

This clonotype appeared many times. The V and J genes are TRBV20-1 and TRBJ1-5, with 8 bases fitting TRBD1. Losses at the gene ends were 0 bases for V and 1 base for J; bases not matched to a gene: 5. This CDR3 region has 16 residues. Germline V gene sequence: CDR1 DFQATT, CDR2 SNEGSKA (reference sequence). The CDR3: CSAREGQGGSNQPQHF. The CDR3 DNA reads TGCAGTGCTAGAGAAGGACAGGGCGGAAGCAATCAGCCCCAGCATTTT.

This clonotype occurred a few times. The genes are TRBV7-9 and TRBJ1-2; D gene uncertain. CDR1 is SEHNR and CDR2 is FQNEAQ in the germline V gene (reference sequence). The CDR3 extends over 14 amino acids. V was shortened by 1 base and J by 4 bases, with 10 bases between the two germline ends. The CDR3 loop is CASSLDTEFYGYTF. The CDR3 coding sequence is TGTGCCAGCAGCTTAGATACAGAATTCTATGGCTACACCTTC. Full variable domain (rest looked up from reference TRBV7-9 and TRBJ1-2): DTGVSQNPRHKITKRGQNVTFRCDPISEHNRLYWYRQTLGQGPEFLTYFQNEAQLEKSRLLSDRFSAERPKGSFSTLEIQRTEQGDSAMYLCASSLDTEFYGYTFGSGTRLTVV.

The table lists this clonotype with many counts. J is TRBJ2-5 and V is TRBV29-1; the D gene is possibly TRBD1 (6 bases). Trimming left V 4 bases short and J 5 bases short, with 11 bases between. This CDR3 region has 12 residues. CDR1 and CDR2 (germline): SQVTM, ANQGSEA. Here the CDR3 reads CSVATGYETQYF. The CDR3 DNA reads TGCAGCGTTGCGACAGGCTATGAGACCCAGTACTTC.

The V call is TRBV6-1, the J call TRBJ2-6, with no clear D. Germline V CDR1 and CDR2: MNHNS, SASEGT. The CDR3 is 16 amino acids. V shed 6 bases and J shed 0 bases, with 12 bases lying between them. The CDR3 spells CASRYTTVSGANVLTF. The CDR3 DNA is TGTGCCAGCAGATATACTACAGTCTCTGGGGCCAACGTCCTGACTTTC.

This clonotype was counted a few times. V gene TRBV28 combines with J gene TRBJ1-1; no clear D gene. This CDR3 contains 12 residues. V dropped 10 bases and J dropped 1 base, with 10 bases sitting between them. Germline-derived CDR1 and CDR2 are MDHEN and SYDVKM. This CDR3 is CATDTWNTEAFF. DNA of the CDR3: TGTGCCACCGATACTTGGAACACTGAAGCTTTCTTT.

In this sample, this clonotype turned up many times. V usage is TRBV6-4 and J usage is TRBJ2-5, with D unclear. V was trimmed by 2 bases and J by 2 bases, leaving 6 bases between them. This CDR3 region has 13 residues. Germline values: CDR1 MRHNA, CDR2 SNTAGT. The CDR3 nucleotides read TGTGCCAGCAGTGACCCACGGCAAGAGACCCAGTACTTC. This encodes CASSDPRQETQYF.

This chain uses TRBV5-1 with TRBJ2-7; no firm D call. The V and J ends lost 4 bases and 3 bases respectively, with 5 bases between them. Germline V lookup: CDR1 SGHRS, CDR2 YFSETQ. The CDR3 has 11 amino acids. Here the CDR3 DNA reads TGCGCCAGCAGCATGGACTACGAGCAGTACTTC. It specifies CASSMDYEQYF.

This clonotype was recorded many times. V gene TRBV6-2 or TRBV6-3 combines with J gene TRBJ2-3, with a possible D match to TRBD2 (6 bases). This CDR3 spans 13 amino acids. Per the germline V gene, CDR1 is MNHEY and CDR2 is SVGEGT. Trimming stripped 5 bases from V and 3 bases from J, with 9 bases between. DNA of the CDR3: TGTGCCAGCAGTCGACTAGAGACAGATACGCAGTATTTT. As protein: CASSRLETDTQYF.

The table lists this clonotype with a few counts. The J gene is TRBJ1-5, the V gene TRBV6-6, with D unresolved. In germline, CDR1 is MNHNY, CDR2 SVGAGI (reference sequence). V lost 2 bases and J lost 0, with 11 bases in between. The CDR3 has 16 residues. The CDR3 DNA follows: TGTGCCAGCAGTTACCACCCCAAGACTAGCAATCAGCCCCAGCATTTT. Translation: CASSYHPKTSNQPQHF.

In DNA form, the CDR3 reads TGTGCCAGCAGCACTCCGACAGGGTCTGGGGCCAACGTCCTGACTTTC. This sequence encodes CASSTPTGSGANVLTF. The gene calls are TRBV2 and TRBJ2-6; 7 bases align to TRBD1. Germline V gene sequence: CDR1 SNHLY, CDR2 FYNNEI. The CDR3 loop spans 16 amino acids. Losses at the gene ends were 6 bases for V and 1 base for J; bases not matched to a gene: 6.

This chain links TRBV3-2 with TRBJ1-1. TRBV3-2 is recorded as a pseudogene. The CDR3 contains 12 residues. CDR3 sequence (DNA): TGTGCCAGCAGCTTTAAATACACTGAAGCTTTCTTT. It specifies CASSFKYTEAFF.